This TCR beta chain was captured in a study of Ad26.COV2.S vaccination and SARS-CoV-2 variants. Study-wide context: The COV1001 Ad26.COV2.S trial arm included the donor.

Treatment noted: some 19 received Ad26.COV2.S at low or high dose, single or two shots; roughly 5 received placebo; per-sample allocation not given. Specimens were obtained on day 63 following the first vaccine or placebo injection. Study-wide findings and caveats: Following vaccination, spike-specific CD8+ and CD4+ T cell responses reportedly exhibited substantial breadth. Total T cell responses were possibly underestimated by TCR breadth and depth analyses.

Turning to this clone: Its specificity is unknown.

Assay used: immunoSEQ multiplex PCR; TCRdb lists only in-frame clones, some missing. The sample carries about 350,000 clones, 80% to 90% recorded once. The CDR3 totals 15 residues. CDR1 SGHVS and CDR2 FNYEAQ come from the germline V gene. The ends were cut back, 0 bases at V and 2 bases at J, with 7 bases in the middle. V gene TRBV7-6 combines with J gene TRBJ2-2; D gene uncertain. The sequences come from peripheral blood, collected in a trial of Ad26.COV2.S vaccine versus placebo. The sequence derives from a person between 18 and 65 years old who received the Ad26.COV2.S COVID-19 vaccine or a placebo. This chain's CDR3 is CASSLAVRNTGELFF. The DNA of the CDR3 is TGTGCCAGCAGCTTAGCAGTACGCAACACCGGGGAGCTGTTTTTT.